This T cell receptor beta chain stems from a study of multiple sclerosis patients with progressive multifocal leukoencephalopathy. Study findings and constraints: PML-onset expanded TRB clones were detectable before and during natalizumab therapy.

The survey-level immunoSEQ assay was used. Every PCR reaction included synthetic inline CDR3 controls for all V-J pairings. Some clones are missing from TCRdb's copy, which holds only in-frame ones; the method was immunoSEQ multiplex PCR. The top ten hold over 10% of the sample, which has tens of thousands of clones, 75% to 90% seen once. A remark on this clone: Its antigen is as yet unknown.

The V gene's germline CDR1 is SEHNR and CDR2 FQNEAQ (reference sequence). After removal of 5 bases from V and 5 bases from J, the junction contained 5 bases not matched to a gene. This CDR3 is 14 amino acids long. This sample's time point: time of PML onset. JC virus DNA in cerebrospinal fluid confirmed the PML diagnosis. The J gene is TRBJ2-2, the V gene TRBV7-9; the match to TRBD2 covers 7 bases. This clonotype was sampled from a woman younger than 45 with progressive multifocal leukoencephalopathy. Source: PBMCs, taken from a patient treated with natalizumab. The CDR3 protein is CASSGLGQTGELFF. CDR3 DNA: TGTGCCAGCAGCGGACTAGGGCAGACCGGGGAGCTGTTTTTT.